This T cell receptor gamma chain emerged from a study of γδ T cells in repeated Plasmodium falciparum infection. As for the study in general: Malian children with intense seasonal malaria exposure were compared with matched Australian children.

TCRdb re-processed the multiplex PCR reads via CATT. There are 28,000 or so gamma-chain clones in the sample; 1.4% to 1.5% occur only once, and approximately 19% lies in the top ten. Germline CDR1 EGSNGY, CDR2 YDSYNSKV. The CDR3 consists of 14 residues. Trimming cost V 1 base and J 4 bases; bases outside gene matches: 7. Gammadelta T cells were flow-sorted from PBMC into Vgamma9/Vdelta2+ and Vdelta2-negative populations for bulk analysis. General study points: Compared with Australian children, Malian Vdelta2-negative repertoires seemed more clonal, less diverse, less shared.

In this sample, this clone turned up many times. Its antigen is currently unknown. This TCR came from a pool of human donors (malaria-infected and uninfected, not separated). Sequencing was done on a sample of gamma-delta T cells from blood. V usage is TRGV2 and J usage is TRGJ1 or TRGJ2. The CDR3 DNA follows: TGTGCCACCTGGGACGGTAAGGGGTATTATAAGAAACTCTTT. Its protein is CATWDGKGYYKKLF.